The following is a T cell receptor beta chain sequence with its context. The sample originates from a study of blood T cell repertoires in COVID-19. This CDR3 is built from 18 residues. Recovered participants had two consecutive negative NP/OP PCR tests, healthcare professional clearance, or symptom resolution. Clones were read by immunoSEQ multiplex PCR, and TCRdb kept only the in-frame ones, dropping some. The profile shows 310,000 or so clones, about nine tenths of them singletons. The gene calls are TRBV21-1 and TRBJ1-5. TRBV21-1 is a pseudogene. The sequencing input was PBMCs or T cells enriched from blood (not recorded which). The TCR originated in a woman aged 18 to 35 who had recovered from COVID-19. The CDR3 nucleotides are TGTGCCAGCAGGTCGTTCCGGGTGTCCCCGTGTAGCAATCAGCCCCAGCATTTT. It specifies CASRSFRVSPCSNQPQHF.